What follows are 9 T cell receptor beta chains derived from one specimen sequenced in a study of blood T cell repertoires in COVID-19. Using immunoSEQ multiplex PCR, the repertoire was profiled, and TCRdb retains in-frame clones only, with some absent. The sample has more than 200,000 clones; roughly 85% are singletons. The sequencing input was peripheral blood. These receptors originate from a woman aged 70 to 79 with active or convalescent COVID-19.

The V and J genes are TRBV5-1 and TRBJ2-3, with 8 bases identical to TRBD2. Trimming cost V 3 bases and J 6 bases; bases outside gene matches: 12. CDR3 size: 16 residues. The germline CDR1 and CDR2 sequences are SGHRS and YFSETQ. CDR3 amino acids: CASSSGSSGRTDTQYF. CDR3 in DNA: TGCGCCAGCAGCTCCGGATCGAGCGGGAGAACCGATACGCAGTATTTT. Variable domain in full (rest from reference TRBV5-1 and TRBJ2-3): KAGVTQTPRYLIKTRGQQVTLSCSPISGHRSVSWYQQTPGQGLQFLFEYFSETQRNKGNFPGRFSGRQFSNSRSEMNVSTLELGDSALYLCASSSGSSGRTDTQYFGPGTRLTVL.

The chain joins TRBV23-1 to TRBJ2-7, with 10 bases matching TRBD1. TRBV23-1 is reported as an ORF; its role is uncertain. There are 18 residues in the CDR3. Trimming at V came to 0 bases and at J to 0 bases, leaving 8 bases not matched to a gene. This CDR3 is CASSQSSKGQGFSYEQYF. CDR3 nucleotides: TGCGCCAGCAGTCAATCGTCTAAGGGACAGGGGTTCTCCTACGAGCAGTACTTC.

This CDR3 is CASSLLGEGTDTQYF. The CDR3 DNA follows: TGTGCCAGCAGCCTCTTGGGGGAGGGCACAGATACGCAGTATTTT. The J gene is TRBJ2-3, the V gene TRBV9; maybe TRBD2 (6 bases). Germline V gene lookup returns CDR1 SGDLS and CDR2 YYNGEE. The CDR3 is 15 residues long. Trimming took 4 bases from V and 1 from J, leaving 13 bases between them.

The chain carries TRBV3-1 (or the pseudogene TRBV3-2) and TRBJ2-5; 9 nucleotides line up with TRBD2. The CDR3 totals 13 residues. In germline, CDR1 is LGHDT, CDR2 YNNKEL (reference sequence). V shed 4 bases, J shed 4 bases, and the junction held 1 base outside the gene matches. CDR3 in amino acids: CASSLAGVETQYF. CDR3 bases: TGTGCCAGCAGCCTAGCGGGAGTAGAGACCCAGTACTTC.

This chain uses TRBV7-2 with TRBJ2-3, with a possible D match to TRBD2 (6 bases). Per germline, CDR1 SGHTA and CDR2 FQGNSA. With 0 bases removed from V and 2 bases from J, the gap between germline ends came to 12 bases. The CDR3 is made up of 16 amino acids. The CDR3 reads CASSLALGRPTDTQYF. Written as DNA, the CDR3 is TGTGCCAGCAGCTTAGCCCTCGGGAGACCCACAGATACGCAGTATTTT.

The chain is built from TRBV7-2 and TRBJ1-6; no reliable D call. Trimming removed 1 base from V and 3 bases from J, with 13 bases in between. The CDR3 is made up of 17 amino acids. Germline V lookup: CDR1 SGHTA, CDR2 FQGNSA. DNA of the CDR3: TGTGCCAGCAGCTTAGATGAGGGAACTCGCTATAATTCACCCCTCCACTTT. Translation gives CASSLDEGTRYNSPLHF.

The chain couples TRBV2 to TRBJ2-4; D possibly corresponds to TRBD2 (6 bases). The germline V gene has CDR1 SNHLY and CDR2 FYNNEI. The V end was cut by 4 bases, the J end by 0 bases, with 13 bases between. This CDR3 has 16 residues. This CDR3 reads CASSGVAGLAKNIQYF. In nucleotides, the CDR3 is TGTGCCAGCAGTGGGGTGGCGGGGCTAGCCAAAAACATTCAGTACTTC.

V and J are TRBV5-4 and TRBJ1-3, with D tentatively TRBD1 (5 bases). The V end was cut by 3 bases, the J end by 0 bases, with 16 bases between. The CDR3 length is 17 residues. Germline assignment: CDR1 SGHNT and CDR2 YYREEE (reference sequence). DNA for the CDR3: TGTGCCAGCAGCTATCGGGGAGGGGCGATCTCTGGAAACACCATATATTTT. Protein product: CASSYRGGAISGNTIYF.

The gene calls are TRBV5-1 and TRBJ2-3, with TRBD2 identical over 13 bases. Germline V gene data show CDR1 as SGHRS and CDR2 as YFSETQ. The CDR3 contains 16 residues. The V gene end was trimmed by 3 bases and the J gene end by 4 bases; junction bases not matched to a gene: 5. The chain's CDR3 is CASSSRTSGSADTQYF. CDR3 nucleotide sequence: TGCGCCAGCAGCTCCCGGACTAGCGGGAGCGCAGATACGCAGTATTTT.